The subject of this entry is one TCR beta chain. Its specificity is unknown. Participants comprised healthy donors of bone marrow. These data belong to a study of cytomegalovirus exposure and HLA in healthy donors. The study, taken as a whole, reports: Later analysis identified about 18,000 TCR beta sequences associated with HLA alleles, using a false discovery rate threshold of 0.05.

The primer mix had 60 Vbeta and 13 Jbeta primers. Some clones are missing from TCRdb's copy, which holds only in-frame ones; the method was immunoSEQ multiplex PCR. The sample contains 85,000 to 95,000 clones, less than 65% of which appear only once. This CDR3 region has 15 residues. J was trimmed by 0 bases and V by 6 bases; bases with no gene match: 3. Germline V CDR1 and CDR2: MDHEN, SYDVKM. The chain couples TRBV28 to TRBJ1-2; TRBD1 matches at 11 bases. This receptor was identified in a woman in her twenties or thirties in good health and CMV-seronegative. The source material was PBMCs. CDR3 DNA: TGTGCCAGCAGCTCGGGACAGGGGGCTAACTATGGCTACACCTTC. Encoded protein: CASSSGQGANYGYTF.